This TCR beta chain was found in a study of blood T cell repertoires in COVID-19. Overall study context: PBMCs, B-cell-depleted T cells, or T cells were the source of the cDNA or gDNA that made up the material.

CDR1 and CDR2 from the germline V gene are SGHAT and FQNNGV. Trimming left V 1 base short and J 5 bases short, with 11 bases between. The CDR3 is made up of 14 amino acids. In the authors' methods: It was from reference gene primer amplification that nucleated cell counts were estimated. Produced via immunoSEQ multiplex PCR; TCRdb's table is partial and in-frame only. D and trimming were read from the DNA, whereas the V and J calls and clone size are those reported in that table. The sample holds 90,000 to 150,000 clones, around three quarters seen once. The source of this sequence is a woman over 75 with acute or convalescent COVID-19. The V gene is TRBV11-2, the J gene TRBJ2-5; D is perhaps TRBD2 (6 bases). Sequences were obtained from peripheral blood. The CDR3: CASSLGLAMETQYF. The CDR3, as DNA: TGTGCCAGCAGCTTAGGCCTAGCGATGGAGACCCAGTACTTC.